This T cell receptor beta chain was recorded in a study of cytomegalovirus exposure and HLA in healthy donors (dated by TCRdb to 2015 to 2018). Notes on the research overall: A later analysis indicated that the 130 or so validation repertoires were generated on the platform also employed for the roughly 720 repertoires of the first cohort. Besides the first cohort of under 700 subjects, a separate validation cohort made up of roughly 130 different subjects was used. The study aimed to test whether signatures of past pathogen exposure could be identified by cataloging public T cell receptors. To predict cytomegalovirus infection status, the study combined high-throughput TCR immunosequencing, statistical association of individual TCRs with disease status, and machine learning.

V gives up 5 bases and J gives up 2 bases, and the segment between their germline ends measures 16 bases. Inclusive of the bounding cysteine and phenylalanine, the CDR3 is 15 residues long. The only DNA kept is the CDR3, 45 bases in frame from the first base. CDR1 and CDR2 are drawn from the germline V gene: KGHSH, LQKENI. Library preparation employed the immunoSEQ multiplex PCR assay. The study's processing was this. To diagnose cytomegalovirus status from the catalog of TCR beta chain sequences, a statistical classification framework was built. This is the immuneACCESS table as TCRdb keeps it, with only in-frame sequences that have V and J called. A part of the clones is gone; compared with another copy, unresolved V genes explain less than half, and the rest is unexplained. That table furnishes V, J and clone size, whereas the DNA furnished D and trimming. Within this sample are around 52,000 clones, with roughly 85% of them counted one time only. Over 6.5% of the sample is held by the ten biggest clonotypes.

The donors belonged to the validation cohort of approximately 130 subjects, which was separate from the 666-subject first cohort. This clone is a singleton in its sample. Its target antigen remains unknown. Per-base quality was not reported, and no clone a single base away is much larger than it. Paper-wide results and their limitations: Most TCR sequences were seen in very few donors, while some public TCRs were found in many individuals. According to the authors, the approach could potentially be generalized to other disease states and immunological phenotypes. A few of the identified cytomegalovirus-associated TCR beta chains were confirmed in vitro to be specific for cytomegalovirus antigens. Cytomegalovirus status was reported to be diagnosed by the classifier with high specificity and sensitivity in both the original and validation cohorts. A total of fewer than 200 TCR beta chains were listed by the study as associated with cytomegalovirus. Of the cluster scores, approximately 95% were above 0 in a later analysis, which found that TCRs clustered in the first cohort also tended to co-occur in the 95 to 150 validation repertoires. The validation cohort had no HLA typing available for a later analysis, so co-occurrence within that cohort was assessed over all 120 or so repertoires.

The source of this sequence is a woman in her twenties or thirties in good health and CMV-seronegative. This sequence uses TRBV18 and TRBJ2-7; possibly the D gene is TRBD1, per 6 matching bases. The sequencing sample was made of PBMCs. The sequenced DNA: TGTGCCAGCTCAAGGGACACAGCAACAGCCTACGAGCAGTACTTC. This codes for CASSRDTATAYEQYF. This CDR3, with the reference TRBV18 and TRBJ2-7 proteins standing in past its ends, gives the full variable domain NAGVMQNPRHLVRRRGQEARLRCSPMKGHSHVYWYRQLPEEGLKFMVYLQKENIIDESGMPKERFSAEFPKEGPSILRIQQVVRGDSAAYFCASSRDTATAYEQYFGPGTRLTVT.